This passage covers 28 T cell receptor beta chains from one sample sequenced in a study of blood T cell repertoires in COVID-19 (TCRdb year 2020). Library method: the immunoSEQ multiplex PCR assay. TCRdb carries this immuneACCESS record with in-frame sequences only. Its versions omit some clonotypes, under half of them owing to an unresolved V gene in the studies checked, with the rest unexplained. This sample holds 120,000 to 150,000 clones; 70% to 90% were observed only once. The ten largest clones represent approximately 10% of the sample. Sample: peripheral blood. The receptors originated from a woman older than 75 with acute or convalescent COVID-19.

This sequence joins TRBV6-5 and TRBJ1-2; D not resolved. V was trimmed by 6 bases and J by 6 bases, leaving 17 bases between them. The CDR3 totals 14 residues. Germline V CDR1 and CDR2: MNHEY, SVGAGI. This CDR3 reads CASRAREGLNGYTF. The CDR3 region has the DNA TGTGCCAGCAGAGCCCGGGAGGGTTTAAATGGCTACACCTTC.

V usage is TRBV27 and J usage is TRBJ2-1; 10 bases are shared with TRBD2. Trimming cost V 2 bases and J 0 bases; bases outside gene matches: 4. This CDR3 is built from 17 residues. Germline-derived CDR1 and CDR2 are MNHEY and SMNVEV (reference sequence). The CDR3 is CASSLPGLALSYNEQFF. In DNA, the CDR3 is TGTGCCAGCAGTTTACCGGGACTAGCGCTCTCCTACAATGAGCAGTTCTTC.

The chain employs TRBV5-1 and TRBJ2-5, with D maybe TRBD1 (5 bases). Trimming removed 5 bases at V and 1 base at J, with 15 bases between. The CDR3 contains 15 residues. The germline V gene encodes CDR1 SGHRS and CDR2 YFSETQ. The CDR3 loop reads CASRKGGAIQETQYF. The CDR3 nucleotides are TGCGCCAGCAGAAAGGGTGGGGCCATCCAAGAGACCCAGTACTTC.

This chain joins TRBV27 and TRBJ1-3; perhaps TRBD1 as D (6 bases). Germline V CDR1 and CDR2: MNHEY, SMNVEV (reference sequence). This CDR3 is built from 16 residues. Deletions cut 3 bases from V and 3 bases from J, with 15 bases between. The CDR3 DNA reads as TGTGCCAGCAGTTTGACCCCGGCAGGGGTTGGAAACACCATATATTTT. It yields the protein CASSLTPAGVGNTIYF.

The CDR3 DNA reads TGTGCCAGCAGTTTAGGACTAGCGGGGGGGCCGAGCACAGATACGCAGTATTTT. Residues: CASSLGLAGGPSTDTQYF. The V call is TRBV28, the J call TRBJ2-3, with 15 bases identical to TRBD2. The germline V gene encodes CDR1 MDHEN and CDR2 SYDVKM. This CDR3 comprises 18 residues. V was clipped by 2 bases and J by 0 bases; unmatched bases: 3.

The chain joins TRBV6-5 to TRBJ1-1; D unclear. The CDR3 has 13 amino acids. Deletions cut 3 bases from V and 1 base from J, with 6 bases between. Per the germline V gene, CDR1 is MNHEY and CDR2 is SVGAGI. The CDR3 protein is CASSYRQNTEAFF. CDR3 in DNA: TGTGCCAGCAGTTATAGACAGAACACTGAAGCTTTCTTT.

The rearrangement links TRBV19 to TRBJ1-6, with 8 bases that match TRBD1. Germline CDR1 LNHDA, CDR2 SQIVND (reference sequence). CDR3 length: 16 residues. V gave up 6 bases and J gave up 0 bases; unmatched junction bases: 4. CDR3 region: CASRNRGSSYNSPLHF. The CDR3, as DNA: TGTGCCAGTAGGAACAGGGGGAGCTCCTATAATTCACCCCTCCACTTT.

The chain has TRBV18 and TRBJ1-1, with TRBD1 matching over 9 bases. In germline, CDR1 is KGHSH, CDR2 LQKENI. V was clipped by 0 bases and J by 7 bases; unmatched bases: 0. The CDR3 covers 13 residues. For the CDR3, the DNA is TGTGCCAGCTCACCACCGGACAGGGGTGAAGCTTTCTTT. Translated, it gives CASSPPDRGEAFF.

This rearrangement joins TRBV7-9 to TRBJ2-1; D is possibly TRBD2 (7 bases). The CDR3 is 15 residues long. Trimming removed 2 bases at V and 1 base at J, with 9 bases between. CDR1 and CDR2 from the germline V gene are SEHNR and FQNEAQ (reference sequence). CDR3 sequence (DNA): TGTGCCAGCAGCTTACGGGGGGCGTCCTACAATGAGCAGTTCTTC. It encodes CASSLRGASYNEQFF.

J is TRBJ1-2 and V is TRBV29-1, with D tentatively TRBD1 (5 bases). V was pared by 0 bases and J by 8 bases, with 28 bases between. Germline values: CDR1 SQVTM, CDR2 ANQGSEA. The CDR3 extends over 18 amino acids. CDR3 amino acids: CSVEDRWILLDQGRGYTF. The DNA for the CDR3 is TGCAGCGTTGAAGATCGGTGGATCCTCCTGGACCAGGGAAGGGGCTACACCTTC. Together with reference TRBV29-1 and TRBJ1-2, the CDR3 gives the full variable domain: SAVISQKPSRDICQRGTSLTIQCQVDSQVTMMFWYRQQPGQSLTLIATANQGSEATYESGFVIDKFPISRPNLTFSTLTVSNMSPEDSSIYLCSVEDRWILLDQGRGYTFGSGTRLTVV.

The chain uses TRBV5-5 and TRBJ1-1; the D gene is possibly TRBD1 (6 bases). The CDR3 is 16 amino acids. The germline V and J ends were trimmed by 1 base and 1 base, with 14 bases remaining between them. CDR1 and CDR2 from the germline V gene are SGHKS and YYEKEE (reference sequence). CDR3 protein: CASSLNTGTTNTEAFF. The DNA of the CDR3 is TGTGCCAGCAGCTTGAACACCGGGACAACGAACACTGAAGCTTTCTTT.

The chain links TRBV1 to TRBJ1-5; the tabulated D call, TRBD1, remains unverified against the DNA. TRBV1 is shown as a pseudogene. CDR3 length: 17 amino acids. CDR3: CTSSQVQGFPSNQPQHF. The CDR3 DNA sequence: TGCACCAGCAGCCAAGTTCAGGGTTTTCCGAGCAATCAGCCCCAGCATTTT.

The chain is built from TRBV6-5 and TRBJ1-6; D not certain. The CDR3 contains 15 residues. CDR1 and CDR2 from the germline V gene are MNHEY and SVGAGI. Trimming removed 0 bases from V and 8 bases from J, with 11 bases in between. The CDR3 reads CASSYSRGSYSPLHF. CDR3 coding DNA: TGTGCCAGCAGTTACTCGAGAGGGAGCTATTCACCCCTCCACTTT.

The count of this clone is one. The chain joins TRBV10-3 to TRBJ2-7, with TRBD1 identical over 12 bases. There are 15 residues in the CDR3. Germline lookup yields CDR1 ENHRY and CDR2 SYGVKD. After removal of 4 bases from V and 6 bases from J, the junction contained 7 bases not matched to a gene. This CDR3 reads CAISVAGQGATEQYF. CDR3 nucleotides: TGTGCCATCAGTGTCGCGGGACAGGGGGCGACCGAGCAGTACTTC.

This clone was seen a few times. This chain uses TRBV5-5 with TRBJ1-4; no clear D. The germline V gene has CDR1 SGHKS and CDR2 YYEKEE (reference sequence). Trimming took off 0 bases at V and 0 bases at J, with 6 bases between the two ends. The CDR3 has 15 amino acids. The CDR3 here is CASSLDGATNEKLFF. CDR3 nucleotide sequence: TGTGCCAGCAGCTTGGACGGTGCAACTAATGAAAAACTGTTTTTT.

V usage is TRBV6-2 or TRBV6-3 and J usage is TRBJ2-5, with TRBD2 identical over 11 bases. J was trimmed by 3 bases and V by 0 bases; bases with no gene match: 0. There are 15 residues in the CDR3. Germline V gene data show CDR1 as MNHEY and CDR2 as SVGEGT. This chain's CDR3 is CASSYSTSGEETQYF. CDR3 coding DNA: TGTGCCAGCAGTTACTCGACTAGCGGGGAAGAGACCCAGTACTTC.

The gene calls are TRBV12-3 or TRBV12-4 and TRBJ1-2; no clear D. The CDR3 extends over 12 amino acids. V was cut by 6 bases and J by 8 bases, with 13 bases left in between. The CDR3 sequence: CASSTLLWGYTF. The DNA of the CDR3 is TGTGCCAGCAGCACCCTATTGTGGGGCTACACCTTC.

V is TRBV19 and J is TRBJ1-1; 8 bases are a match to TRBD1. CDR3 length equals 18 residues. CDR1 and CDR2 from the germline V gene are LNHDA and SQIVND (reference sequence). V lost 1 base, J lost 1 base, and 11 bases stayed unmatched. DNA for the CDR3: TGTGCCAGTAGTATAGGGGCCAGGGGGCGAGACCAGAACACTGAAGCTTTCTTT. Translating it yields CASSIGARGRDQNTEAFF.

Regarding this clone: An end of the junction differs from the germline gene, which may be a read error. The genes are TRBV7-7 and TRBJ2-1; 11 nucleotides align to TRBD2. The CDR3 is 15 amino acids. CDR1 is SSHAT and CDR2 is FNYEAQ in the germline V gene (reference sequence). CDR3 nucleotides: TGTGCTAGCAGCTTACTTAGCGGGGGGGCCGGTGAGCAGTTCTTC. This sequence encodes CASSLLSGGAGEQFF.

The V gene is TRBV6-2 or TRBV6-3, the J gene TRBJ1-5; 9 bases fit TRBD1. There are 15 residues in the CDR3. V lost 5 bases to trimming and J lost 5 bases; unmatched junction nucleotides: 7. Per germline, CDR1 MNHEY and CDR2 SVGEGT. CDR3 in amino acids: CASSTGQGSYQPQHF. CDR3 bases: TGTGCCAGCAGTACGGGACAGGGTAGTTATCAGCCCCAGCATTTT.

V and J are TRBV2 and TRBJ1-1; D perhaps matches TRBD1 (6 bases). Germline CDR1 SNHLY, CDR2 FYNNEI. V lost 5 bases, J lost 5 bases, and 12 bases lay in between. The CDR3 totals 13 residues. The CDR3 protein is CASSRGGGTEAFF. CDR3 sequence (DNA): TGTGCCAGCAGTCGGGGAGGGGGGACTGAAGCTTTCTTT.

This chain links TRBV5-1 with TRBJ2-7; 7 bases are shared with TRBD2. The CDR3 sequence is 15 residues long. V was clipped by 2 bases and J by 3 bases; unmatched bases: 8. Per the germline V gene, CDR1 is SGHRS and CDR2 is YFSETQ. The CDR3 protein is CASSLGEGLLYEQYF. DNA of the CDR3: TGCGCCAGCAGCTTAGGGGAGGGACTCCTCTACGAGCAGTACTTC.

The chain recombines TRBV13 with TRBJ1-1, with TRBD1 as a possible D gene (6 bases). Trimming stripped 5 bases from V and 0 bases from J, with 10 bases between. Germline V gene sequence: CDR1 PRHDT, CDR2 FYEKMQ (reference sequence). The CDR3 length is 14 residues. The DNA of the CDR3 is TGTGCCAGCAGCGAACAGGGTATGAACACTGAAGCTTTCTTT. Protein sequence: CASSEQGMNTEAFF. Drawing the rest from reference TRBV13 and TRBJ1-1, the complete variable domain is AAGVIQSPRHLIKEKRETATLKCYPIPRHDTVYWYQQGPGQDPQFLISFYEKMQSDKGSIPDRFSAQQFSDYHSELNMSSLELGDSALYFCASSEQGMNTEAFFGQGTRLTVV.

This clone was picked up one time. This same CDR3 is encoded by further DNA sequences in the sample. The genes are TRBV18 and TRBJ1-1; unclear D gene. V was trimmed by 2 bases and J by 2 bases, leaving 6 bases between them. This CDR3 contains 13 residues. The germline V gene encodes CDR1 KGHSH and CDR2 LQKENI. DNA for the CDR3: TGTGCCAGCTCACCAAACAGAAACACTGAAGCTTTCTTT. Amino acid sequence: CASSPNRNTEAFF.

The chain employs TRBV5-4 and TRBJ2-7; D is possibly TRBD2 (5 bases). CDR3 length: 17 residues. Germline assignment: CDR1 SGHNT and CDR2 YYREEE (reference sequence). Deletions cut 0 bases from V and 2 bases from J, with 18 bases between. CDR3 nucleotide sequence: TGTGCCAGCAGCTTGGCCCTCGGAAACACCGGGACCTACGAGCAGTACTTC. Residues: CASSLALGNTGTYEQYF.

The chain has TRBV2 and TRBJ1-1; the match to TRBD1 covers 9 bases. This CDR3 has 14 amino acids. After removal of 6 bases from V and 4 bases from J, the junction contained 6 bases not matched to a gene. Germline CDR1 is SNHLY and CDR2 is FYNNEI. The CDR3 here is CASSVGQGITEAFF. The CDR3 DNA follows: TGTGCCAGCAGCGTCGGACAGGGGATCACTGAAGCTTTCTTT.

CDR3 sequence: CASSQDTGLRNTEAFF. The CDR3 region has the DNA TGTGCCAGCAGCCAAGATACAGGGCTGAGGAACACTGAAGCTTTCTTT. The chain is built from TRBV3-1 (or the pseudogene TRBV3-2) and TRBJ1-1, with D perhaps TRBD1 (6 bases). This CDR3 is built from 16 residues. The germline CDR1 and CDR2 sequences are LGHDT and YNNKEL (reference sequence). Deletions cut 0 bases from V and 1 base from J, with 12 bases between.

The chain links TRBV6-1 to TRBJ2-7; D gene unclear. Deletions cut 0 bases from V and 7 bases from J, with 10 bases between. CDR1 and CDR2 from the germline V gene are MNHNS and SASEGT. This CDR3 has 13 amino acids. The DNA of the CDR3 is TGTGCCAGCAGTGAAGCCCCCCCTCGTGAGCAGTACTTC. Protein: CASSEAPPREQYF.